The 32 T cell receptor beta chains given below trace back to one sample, sequenced in a study of cytomegalovirus exposure and HLA in healthy donors. The primer mix had 60 Vbeta and 13 Jbeta primers. Sequenced by immunoSEQ multiplex PCR; TCRdb stores in-frame clones only, minus some. The listing records 85,000 to 110,000 clones. Sequenced sample: PBMCs. The origin of the receptors is a man aged 40-50 years in good health and CMV-seronegative.

The chain recombines TRBV18 with TRBJ2-4; 7 nucleotides match TRBD1. From germline, CDR1 is KGHSH and CDR2 LQKENI. Trimming at V came to 3 bases and at J to 1 base, leaving 0 bases not matched to a gene. The CDR3 length is 14 residues. The CDR3: CASSPDRAKNIQYF. The CDR3 DNA reads TGTGCCAGCTCACCGGACAGGGCCAAAAACATTCAGTACTTC.

The chain couples TRBV29-1 to TRBJ1-1, with D possibly matching TRBD1 (6 bases). V dropped 6 bases and J dropped 2 bases, with 16 bases sitting between them. The CDR3 length is 14 residues. Germline V gene sequence: CDR1 SQVTM, CDR2 ANQGSEA. DNA of the CDR3: TGCAGCGTACTTAACCCGGGACATAACACTGAAGCTTTCTTT. Residues: CSVLNPGHNTEAFF.

The CDR3 is CASSFHTLDTQYF. Written as DNA, the CDR3 is TGCGCCAGCAGCTTCCATACTCTAGATACGCAGTATTTT. V gene TRBV5-1 combines with J gene TRBJ2-3; no firm D call. The V end was cut by 2 bases, the J end by 5 bases, with 9 bases between. The length of the CDR3 is 13 residues. Germline loops: CDR1 SGHRS, CDR2 YFSETQ.

V and J are TRBV5-6 and TRBJ2-5, with 7 bases lining up with TRBD1. The CDR3 spans 15 residues. CDR1 SGHDT and CDR2 YYEEEE come from the germline V gene. The V gene end was trimmed by 4 bases and the J gene end by 5 bases; junction bases not matched to a gene: 11. The chain's CDR3 is CASSTRTGLAETQYF. The CDR3 DNA reads as TGTGCCAGCAGCACACGGACAGGTTTGGCGGAGACCCAGTACTTC.

V is TRBV5-6 and J is TRBJ2-3; D is possibly TRBD2 (5 bases). V was cut by 1 base and J by 2 bases, with 8 bases left in between. The germline V gene has CDR1 SGHDT and CDR2 YYEEEE. This CDR3 has 14 amino acids. As DNA, the CDR3 is TGTGCCAGCAGCTTGAAGGACTTCACAGATACGCAGTATTTT. Its protein product is CASSLKDFTDTQYF. The entire variable domain, with the rest obtained from reference TRBV5-6 and TRBJ2-3, is as follows: DAGVTQSPTHLIKTRGQQVTLRCSPKSGHDTVSWYQQALGQGPQFIFQYYEEEERQRGNFPDRFSGHQFPNYSSELNVNALLLGDSALYLCASSLKDFTDTQYFGPGTRLTVL.

This chain joins TRBV28 and TRBJ1-2; TRBD1 is a possible D gene (5 bases). The germline CDR1 and CDR2 sequences are MDHEN and SYDVKM. This CDR3 has 14 residues. With 7 bases removed from V and 8 bases from J, the gap between germline ends came to 20 bases. CDR3 bases: TGTGCCAGCAACCGGGGCGGGGATCTTGAAGGCTACACCTTC. Translation: CASNRGGDLEGYTF.

This chain uses TRBV2 with TRBJ1-4, with 10 nucleotides matching TRBD1. Germline assignment: CDR1 SNHLY and CDR2 FYNNEI. After removal of 6 bases from V and 8 bases from J, the junction contained 6 bases not matched to a gene. The CDR3 totals 14 residues. The CDR3: CASSRQGALEKLFF. The CDR3 DNA follows: TGTGCCAGCAGCCGACAGGGGGCTCTGGAAAAACTGTTTTTT. Full variable domain (remainder filled in from reference TRBV2 and TRBJ1-4): EPEVTQTPSHQVTQMGQEVILRCVPISNHLYFYWYRQILGQKVEFLVSFYNNEISEKSEIFDDQFSVERPDGSNFTLKIRSTKLEDSAMYFCASSRQGALEKLFFGSGTQLSVL.

This chain links TRBV6-5 with TRBJ2-7; D perhaps matches TRBD1 (6 bases). Between the trimmed V and J ends, which lost 0 bases and 2 bases, there was a span of 11 bases. This CDR3 is built from 15 residues. Germline lookup yields CDR1 MNHEY and CDR2 SVGAGI. The CDR3 nucleotides are TGTGCCAGCAGTTACTCGTCAGGGGCCACCTACGAGCAGTACTTC. It is translated as CASSYSSGATYEQYF.

The chain uses TRBV6-5 and TRBJ2-7, with D maybe TRBD2 (6 bases). The CDR3 has 15 residues. CDR1 MNHEY and CDR2 SVGAGI come from the germline V gene. Trimming removed 6 bases at V and 5 bases at J, with 20 bases between. The CDR3 here is CASRGGHAGTDEQYF. The CDR3 DNA follows: TGTGCCAGCAGGGGTGGACATGCGGGGACGGACGAGCAGTACTTC.

V usage is TRBV7-2 and J usage is TRBJ2-7; D not resolved. CDR1 is SGHTA, CDR2 FQGNSA, per germline. V gave up 1 base and J gave up 2 bases, with 9 bases separating them. The CDR3 runs 14 residues. CDR3 in DNA: TGTGCCAGCAGCTTAGTGAGACAAGCCTACGAGCAGTACTTC. It translates to CASSLVRQAYEQYF.

This sequence joins TRBV14 and TRBJ2-3; perhaps TRBD1 as D (5 bases). Per germline, CDR1 SGHDN and CDR2 FVKESK. V lost 4 bases, J lost 2 bases, and 28 bases lay in between. The CDR3 consists of 20 residues. CDR3 residues: CASSLRTVFSDSRSTDTQYF. The CDR3 DNA sequence: TGTGCCAGCAGCCTGCGAACCGTTTTTTCCGACAGTAGGTCCACAGATACGCAGTATTTT.

The chain carries TRBV5-1 and TRBJ2-7; 7 positions agree with TRBD1. Looked up from germline, CDR1 is SGHRS and CDR2 is YFSETQ. With 5 bases clipped from V and 3 bases from J, the junction kept 5 bases outside the gene matches. This CDR3 is built from 13 residues. CDR3 loop: CASRGDSLYEQYF. The DNA for the CDR3 is TGCGCCAGCAGAGGGGACAGCCTCTACGAGCAGTACTTC.

The chain links TRBV6-5 to TRBJ2-3, with TRBD1 matching 9 bases. With V trimmed by 7 bases and J by 5 bases, 7 bases remained unmatched. Germline lookup yields CDR1 MNHEY and CDR2 SVGAGI. The CDR3 totals 14 residues. The CDR3 loop reads CASTPDRGVDTQYF. The CDR3 coding sequence is TGTGCCAGCACCCCGGACAGGGGTGTAGATACGCAGTATTTT.

The CDR3 DNA reads TGTGCCAGTAGTCCCAACCGGGGACAGACGAGCTCCTACGAGCAGTACTTC. Amino acid sequence: CASSPNRGQTSSYEQYF. The V and J genes are TRBV19 and TRBJ2-7; 7 bases agree with TRBD1. The germline gives CDR1 LNHDA, CDR2 SQIVND (reference sequence). Trimming at V came to 5 bases and at J to 0 bases, leaving 13 bases not matched to a gene. CDR3 size: 17 residues.

V is TRBV18 and J is TRBJ1-6; a possible D gene is TRBD1 (5 bases). V lost 3 bases to trimming and J lost 3 bases, with 18 bases between them. The CDR3 has 18 amino acids. CDR1 is KGHSH and CDR2 is LQKENI in the germline V gene. The CDR3, as DNA: TGTGCCAGCTCACCGCCGAGTCTGGGGGGAAACTATAATTCACCCCTCCACTTT. This sequence encodes CASSPPSLGGNYNSPLHF.

The chain couples TRBV9 to TRBJ1-2, with TRBD1 matching over 9 bases. The V segment lost 4 bases and the J segment 6 bases; nucleotides outside the gene matches: 7. The CDR3 extends over 14 amino acids. Germline V lookup: CDR1 SGDLS, CDR2 YYNGEE. For the CDR3, the DNA is TGTGCCAGCAGCCCGGGACAGGGTTTACATGGCTACACCTTC. Residues: CASSPGQGLHGYTF.

This sequence joins TRBV19 and TRBJ1-1; possible D gene TRBD1, 6 bases. CDR1 and CDR2 from the germline V gene are LNHDA and SQIVND (reference sequence). The CDR3 length is 14 residues. The V end lost 3 bases, the J end lost 11 bases, and 19 bases lay between the germline ends. CDR3: CASSIPTGSWRAFF. The CDR3 bases are TGTGCCAGTAGTATCCCCACAGGGTCCTGGAGGGCTTTCTTT.

CDR3 DNA: TGCGCCAGCATGTGGACAGGGGGGACAGATACGCAGTATTTT. This sequence encodes CASMWTGGTDTQYF. V usage is TRBV5-1 and J usage is TRBJ2-3, with 10 bases lining up with TRBD1. The V and J ends lost 6 bases and 3 bases, in that order; junction bases with no gene match: 4. CDR3 length: 14 residues. Germline assignment: CDR1 SGHRS and CDR2 YFSETQ.

This chain connects TRBV27 to TRBJ1-5, with D perhaps TRBD1 (6 bases). Trimming removed 4 bases from V and 6 bases from J, with 7 bases in between. The CDR3 sequence is 12 residues long. CDR1 and CDR2 (germline): MNHEY, SMNVEV (reference sequence). CDR3 sequence: CASSSRGQPQHF. The DNA for the CDR3 is TGTGCCAGCAGTTCCAGGGGTCAGCCCCAGCATTTT.

The chain links TRBV19 to TRBJ1-2; perhaps TRBD1 as D (5 bases). The V end was cut by 3 bases, the J end by 1 base, with 9 bases between. This CDR3 is built from 14 residues. The germline CDR1 and CDR2 sequences are LNHDA and SQIVND (reference sequence). The CDR3 DNA reads as TGTGCCAGTAGTATTCGACAGAGTAACTATGGCTACACCTTC. This codes for CASSIRQSNYGYTF.

The gene calls are TRBV7-8 and TRBJ1-6, with 9 nucleotides matching TRBD1. Germline V CDR1 and CDR2: SGHVS, FQNEAQ. CDR3 size: 16 residues. J was trimmed by 11 bases and V by 5 bases; bases with no gene match: 13. As DNA, the CDR3 is TGTGCCAGCAGCCCCCGGACAGGGGCTCCCGGTCCACCCCTCCACTTT. Amino acids: CASSPRTGAPGPPLHF.

The chain couples TRBV27 to TRBJ2-7; 8 bases agree with TRBD2. Germline assignment: CDR1 MNHEY and CDR2 SMNVEV (reference sequence). Germline trimming cut 6 bases from V and 2 bases from J; bases unmatched to any gene: 6. The CDR3 is 14 amino acids. The CDR3 loop is CASRYSGGPYEQYF. The DNA of the CDR3 is TGTGCCAGCAGGTACTCGGGAGGGCCCTACGAGCAGTACTTC.

The rearrangement links TRBV15 to TRBJ2-7; 8 bases map to TRBD1. J lost 4 bases, V lost 0 bases, and 11 bases had no gene match. Germline loops: CDR1 LNHNV, CDR2 YYDKDF (reference sequence). This CDR3 region has 17 residues. The CDR3 region has the DNA TGTGCCACCAGCAGAGATTTGGGCAGGGGGCAAAGGTACGAGCAGTACTTC. Protein: CATSRDLGRGQRYEQYF. Using reference TRBV15 and TRBJ2-7 for the parts outside the CDR3, the full variable domain is DAMVIQNPRYQVTQFGKPVTLSCSQTLNHNVMYWYQQKSSQAPKLLFHYYDKDFNNEADTPDNFQSRRPNTSFCFLDIRSPGLGDTAMYLCATSRDLGRGQRYEQYFGPGTRLTVT.

J is TRBJ2-7 and V is TRBV5-6; D is uncertain. V lost 3 bases and J 3 bases, leaving 16 bases between the germline ends. Germline V gene lookup returns CDR1 SGHDT and CDR2 YYEEEE. This CDR3 comprises 15 residues. The CDR3: CASSSAPARGYEQYF. The CDR3 region has the DNA TGTGCCAGCAGCTCGGCCCCCGCCCGCGGCTACGAGCAGTACTTC. Looking up the rest from reference TRBV5-6 and TRBJ2-7 gives the full variable domain: DAGVTQSPTHLIKTRGQQVTLRCSPKSGHDTVSWYQQALGQGPQFIFQYYEEEERQRGNFPDRFSGHQFPNYSSELNVNALLLGDSALYLCASSSAPARGYEQYFGPGTRLTVT.

The V and J genes are TRBV27 and TRBJ1-5; D unclear. The CDR3 runs 14 residues. V lost 7 bases to trimming and J lost 5 bases, with 15 bases between them. Germline V gene sequence: CDR1 MNHEY, CDR2 SMNVEV (reference sequence). The CDR3 is CASKTGWRDQPQHF. The CDR3 DNA is TGTGCCAGCAAAACCGGGTGGCGGGATCAGCCCCAGCATTTT.

The CDR3 sequence: CAWSPRGRTVRTYGYTF. The DNA of the CDR3 is TGTGCCTGGAGTCCCAGGGGGCGAACCGTCAGAACTTATGGCTACACCTTC. The V and J genes are TRBV30 and TRBJ1-2, with 8 bases fitting TRBD1. The V gene's germline CDR1 is GTSNPN and CDR2 SVGIG (reference sequence). After removal of 2 bases from V and 5 bases from J, the junction contained 16 bases not matched to a gene. The CDR3 totals 17 residues.

The chain links TRBV5-8 to TRBJ2-1; D is perhaps TRBD2 (6 bases). CDR1 and CDR2 (germline): SGHTS, YDEGEE. V lost 0 bases to trimming and J lost 12 bases, with 13 bases between them. This CDR3 comprises 13 residues. The CDR3, as DNA: TGTGCCAGCAGCTTGGGGGACCTAGCGCGGCAGTTCTTC. The encoded protein is CASSLGDLARQFF.

This chain links TRBV9 with TRBJ2-1; perhaps TRBD1 as D (6 bases). The CDR3 is made up of 14 amino acids. Germline loops: CDR1 SGDLS, CDR2 YYNGEE. Trimming removed 4 bases at V and 4 bases at J, with 12 bases between. CDR3 region: CASSPVQGYNEQFF. The CDR3 region has the DNA TGTGCCAGCAGCCCCGTACAGGGATACAATGAGCAGTTCTTC.

This rearrangement joins TRBV27 to TRBJ2-3; 8 positions match TRBD2. Trimming removed 0 bases from V and 5 bases from J; junction bases left unmatched: 7. Germline V gene lookup returns CDR1 MNHEY and CDR2 SMNVEV (reference sequence). This CDR3 comprises 16 residues. Written as DNA, the CDR3 is TGTGCCAGCAGTTTATCCCCGGGACTAGTACGAGATACGCAGTATTTT. This codes for CASSLSPGLVRDTQYF.

The chain recombines TRBV27 with TRBJ2-7, with a possible D match to TRBD1 (6 bases). Germline V lookup: CDR1 MNHEY, CDR2 SMNVEV (reference sequence). The CDR3 covers 14 residues. V gave up 2 bases and J gave up 2 bases, with 10 bases separating them. For the CDR3, the DNA is TGTGCCAGCAGTTTAGGGGCAGGGGCCTACGAGCAGTACTTC. Translated: CASSLGAGAYEQYF.

This rearrangement joins TRBV6-1 to TRBJ2-7; D is unresolved. The germline V gene has CDR1 MNHNS and CDR2 SASEGT. The length of the CDR3 is 13 residues. The V end lost 7 bases, the J end lost 2 bases, and 12 bases lay between the germline ends. CDR3 sequence: CASKRSSTYEQYF. The CDR3 coding sequence is TGTGCCAGCAAGCGTTCCTCGACCTACGAGCAGTACTTC.

This chain connects TRBV4-3 to TRBJ2-5; D unclear. With 1 base removed from V and 1 base from J, the gap between germline ends came to 10 bases. This CDR3 contains 15 residues. Germline-derived CDR1 and CDR2 are LGHNA and YSLEER. The CDR3 spells CASSQGLDSQETQYF. The CDR3 DNA reads TGCGCCAGCAGCCAAGGGTTAGACTCCCAAGAGACCCAGTACTTC.